This TCR beta chain was captured in a study of cytomegalovirus exposure and HLA in healthy donors. Study-wide results and caveats: Among CMV-associated TCR beta chains, most appeared HLA-restricted in a later analysis.

Amplification used 60 Vbeta primers and 13 Jbeta primers. Some clones are missing from TCRdb's copy, which holds only in-frame ones; the method was immunoSEQ multiplex PCR. Counted here are 25,000 to 30,000 clones, roughly 68% occurring once; the ten biggest clones make up under 4.5%. CDR1 and CDR2 from the germline V gene are MNHNY and SVGAGI (reference sequence). V gave up 6 bases and J gave up 7 bases, with 15 bases separating them. The CDR3 is 14 residues long. With respect to this clone: Its antigen is still unknown.

The chain links TRBV6-6 to TRBJ1-4, with D tentatively TRBD1 (5 bases). This receptor was identified in a woman between 45 and 65 years old in good health and CMV-seronegative. Sequencing was performed on PBMCs. CDR3: CASRDASRGEKLFF. CDR3 coding DNA: TGTGCCAGCAGAGATGCATCTAGGGGTGAAAAACTGTTTTTT.